This TCR beta chain was retrieved from a study of T cell changes during pregnancy in multiple sclerosis. Measured with immunoSEQ multiplex PCR; TCRdb has only the in-frame clones, and not every one. The table shows about 40,000 clones, with roughly 90% occurring only once. CDR1 is MGHRA, CDR2 YSYEKL, per germline. Losses at the gene ends were 4 bases for V and 5 bases for J; bases not matched to a gene: 5. The CDR3 sequence is 15 residues long. The TCR sequence derives from a female donor with multiple sclerosis, enrolled in a pregnancy study. The V gene is TRBV4-1, the J gene TRBJ2-7; TRBD2 agrees at 13 bases. The sample consisted of CD8+ T cells from peripheral blood mononuclear cells, taken in the first trimester of pregnancy. This CDR3 is CASSPPGLAGDEQYF. The DNA of the CDR3 is TGCGCCAGCAGCCCCCCCGGACTAGCGGGGGACGAGCAGTACTTC.